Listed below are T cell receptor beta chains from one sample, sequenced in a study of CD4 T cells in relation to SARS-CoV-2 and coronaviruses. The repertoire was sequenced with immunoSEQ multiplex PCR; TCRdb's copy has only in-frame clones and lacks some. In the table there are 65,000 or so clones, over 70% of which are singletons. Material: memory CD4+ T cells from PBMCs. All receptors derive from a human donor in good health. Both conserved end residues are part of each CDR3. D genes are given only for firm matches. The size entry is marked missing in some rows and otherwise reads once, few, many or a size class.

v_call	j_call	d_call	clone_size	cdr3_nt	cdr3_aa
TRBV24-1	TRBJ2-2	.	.	TGTGCCACCAGAGGTGTCAGGGGAAACACCGGGGAGCTGTTTTTT	CATRGVRGNTGELFF
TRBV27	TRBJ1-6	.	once	TGTGCCAGCAGTTTATCGGGCAGGGTCCATTCACCCCTCCACTTT	CASSLSGRVHSPLHF
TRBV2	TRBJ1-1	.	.	TGTGCCAGCAGATCATCGTCCGGGGTCACTGAAGCTTTCTTT	CASRSSSGVTEAFF
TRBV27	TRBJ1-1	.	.	TGTGCCAGCAGTAAAACAGGGCTGAACACTGAAGCTTTCTTT	CASSKTGLNTEAFF
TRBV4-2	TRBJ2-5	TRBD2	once	TGTGCCAGCAGCCAAGATGTCGGTAGCGGGAGGGCCGGAGAGACCCAGTACTTC	CASSQDVGSGRAGETQYF
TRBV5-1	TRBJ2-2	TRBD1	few	TGCGCCAGCTACCGGGACAGGGTCACCGGGGAGCTGTTTTTT	CASYRDRVTGELFF
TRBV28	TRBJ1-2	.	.	TGTGCCAGCAGCTCCCCGGGGGGCGCGGGCGGCTACACCTTC	CASSSPGGAGGYTF
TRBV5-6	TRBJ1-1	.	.	TGTGCCAGCAGCATTCCTAGACCAGGGGCTGAAGCTTTCTTT	CASSIPRPGAEAFF
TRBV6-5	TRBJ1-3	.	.	TGTGCCAGTGGTATGGGGACCTCTGGAAACACCATATATTTT	CASGMGTSGNTIYF
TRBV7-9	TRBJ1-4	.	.	TGTGCCAGCAGCTTGGGGTACGAAAAACTGTTTTTT	CASSLGYEKLFF
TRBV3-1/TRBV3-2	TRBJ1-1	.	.	TGTGCCAGCAGCCGGGGTAGGGACGGGAACACTGAAGCTTTCTTT	CASSRGRDGNTEAFF
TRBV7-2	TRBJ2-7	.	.	TGTGCCAGCAGCTTAGCGGTGACCTCTGCCGAGCAGTACTTC	CASSLAVTSAEQYF
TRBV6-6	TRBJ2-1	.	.	TGTGCCAGCAGATCCGCCCTGGGCGGACACAATGAGCAGTTCTTC	CASRSALGGHNEQFF
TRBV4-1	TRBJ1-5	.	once	TGCGCCAGCAGCCGGGGACACGTTCAGCCCCAGCATTTT	CASSRGHVQPQHF
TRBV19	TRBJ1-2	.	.	TGTGCCAGTACTAAAACGAGGGGGGCCGGGGGTTCTCCTAACTATGGCTACACCTTC	CASTKTRGAGGSPNYGYTF
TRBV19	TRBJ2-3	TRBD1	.	TGTGCCAGTAGGACAGGGAGCACAGATACGCAGTATTTT	CASRTGSTDTQYF
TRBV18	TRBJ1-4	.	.	TGTGCCAGCTCACCACGAGCCGTCTCAACTAATGAAAAACTGTTTTTT	CASSPRAVSTNEKLFF
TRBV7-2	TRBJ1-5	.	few	TGTGCCAGCAGCTTAGCAGGGTTCGGTCAGCCCCAGCATTTT	CASSLAGFGQPQHF
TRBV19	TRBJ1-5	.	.	TGTGCCAGTAATCCACAGGAGTATAGCAATCAGCCCCAGCATTTT	CASNPQEYSNQPQHF
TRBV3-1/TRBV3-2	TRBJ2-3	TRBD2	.	TGTGCCAGCAGCCAAGGGACTAGCGGGAGGGATACGCAGTATTTT	CASSQGTSGRDTQYF
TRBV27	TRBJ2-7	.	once	TGTGCCACCTCCGGGACCCTCGGGGCCTACGAGCAGTACTTC	CATSGTLGAYEQYF
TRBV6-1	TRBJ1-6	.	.	TGTGCCAGCAGTGAACAGGGCGTGTATTCACCCCTCCACTTT	CASSEQGVYSPLHF
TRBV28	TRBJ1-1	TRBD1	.	TGTGCCAGCAGTTTAAGGCAGGGGGCGGCGACTGAAGCTTTCTTT	CASSLRQGAATEAFF
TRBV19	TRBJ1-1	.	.	TGTGCCAGTAGTATTCGCCAGTACACTGAAGCTTTCTTT	CASSIRQYTEAFF
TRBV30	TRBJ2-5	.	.	TGTGCCTGGAGTGTAGGGACCCAAGAGACCCAGTACTTC	CAWSVGTQETQYF
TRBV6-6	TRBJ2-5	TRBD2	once	TGTGCCAGCAGTTCGGCGCTAGCGGGGATGCAAGAGACCCAGTACTTC	CASSSALAGMQETQYF
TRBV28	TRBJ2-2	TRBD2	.	TGTGCCAGCAGACGACTAGCGGGAGTCGGAGGGGAGCTGTTTTTT	CASRRLAGVGGELFF
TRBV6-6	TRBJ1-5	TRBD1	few	TGTGCCAGCATATCACCCGGGACAGGGGGCAATCAGCCCCAGCATTTT	CASISPGTGGNQPQHF
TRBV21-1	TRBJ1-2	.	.	TGTGCCAGCAGCATCTCCCGGGACAGGGGACTAGGCGGCTACACCTTC	CASSISRDRGLGGYTF
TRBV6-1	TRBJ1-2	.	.	TGTGCCAGCAGTGAATTGCGAGGACCGGGCGGCGGCTACACCTTC	CASSELRGPGGGYTF
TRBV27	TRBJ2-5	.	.	TGTGCCAGCGGCCTGGGAGAGACCCAGTACTTC	CASGLGETQYF
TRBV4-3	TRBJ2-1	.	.	TGCGCCAGCAGCCAAGAGTTTAGCTCCTACAATGAGCAGTTCTTC	CASSQEFSSYNEQFF
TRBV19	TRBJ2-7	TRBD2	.	TGTGCCAGTAGTCGGACTAGCGGGGGCTACGAGCAGTACTTC	CASSRTSGGYEQYF
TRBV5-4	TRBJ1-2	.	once	TGTGCCAGCAGCTGGACCGCAGGGGGCTACACCTTC	CASSWTAGGYTF
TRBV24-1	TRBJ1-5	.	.	TGTGCCACCAGGAGGACGGCTGGAGGCCCCCAGCATTTT	CATRRTAGGPQHF
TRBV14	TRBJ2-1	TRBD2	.	TGTGCCAGCAGGCGGGAGCGGTACGATGAGCAGTTCTTC	CASRRERYDEQFF